The next 30 T cell receptor beta chains were all read from a single sample in a study of vaccination and CD4 T cells after COVID-19. What these receptors recognize is not known. Sequenced with the Oncomine TCR Beta short-read assay was DNA taken from cultured CD4+ T cells. A single record per CDR3 protein comes from TCRdb applying MiXCR to the PCR reads. This table holds more than 20,000 distinct CDR3 sequences, roughly 52% found once. The treatment denotes: approximately 11-day PBMC culture with coronavirus spike peptide pools or control peptides (ViraFEST assay). This material consisted of CD4+ T cells from blood, cultured in vitro, taken before SARS-CoV-2 vaccination. The receptor source for this set is a human donor who received a COVID-19 vaccine.

This clonotype was recorded a few times. The V and J genes are TRBV25-1 and TRBJ2-2; D might be TRBD1 or TRBD2, each matching 5 bases. The germline gives CDR1 MGHDK, CDR2 SYGVNS. V lost 1 base and J lost 6, with 6 bases in between. CDR3 size: 13 residues. CDR3 residues: CASSELGAGELFF. In DNA, the CDR3 is TGTGCCAGCAGTGAATTGGGGGCCGGGGAGCTGTTTTTT.

The chain joins TRBV2 to TRBJ1-2; 8 nucleotides match TRBD1. V shed 5 bases and J 4 bases; nucleotides not matched to a gene: 3. There are 13 residues in the CDR3. Germline V gene data show CDR1 as SNHLY and CDR2 as FYNNEI. The CDR3 DNA is TGTGCCAGCAGTCTGGACAGGGCCTATGGCTACACCTTC. Translation gives CASSLDRAYGYTF.

This clonotype is classed as medium-sized (0.01 to 0.1%). The V call is TRBV5-1, the J call TRBJ2-3; 7 bases match TRBD1. CDR1 SGHRS and CDR2 YFSETQ come from the germline V gene. CDR3 length: 18 residues. Trimming took 4 bases from V and 3 from J; bases not matched to a gene: 17. CDR3 residues: CASSRRPIGGVETDTQYF. CDR3 DNA: TGCGCCAGCAGCCGCCGACCTATAGGGGGCGTAGAGACAGATACGCAGTATTTT. Looking up the rest from reference TRBV5-1 and TRBJ2-3 gives the full variable domain: KAGVTQTPRYLIKTRGQQVTLSCSPISGHRSVSWYQQTPGQGLQFLFEYFSETQRNKGNFPGRFSGRQFSNSRSEMNVSTLELGDSALYLCASSRRPIGGVETDTQYFGPGTRLTVL.

V is TRBV12-3 or TRBV12-4 and J is TRBJ1-6; no definite D call. Trimming cost V 3 bases and J 9 bases, with 9 bases left between them. This CDR3 is 13 amino acids long. The CDR3 region has the DNA TGTGCCAGCAGTTTTGAGGAGGGTTCACCCCTCCACTTT. As protein: CASSFEEGSPLHF.

The rearrangement joins TRBV25-1 to TRBJ2-3; perhaps TRBD1 as D (5 bases). The CDR3 has 14 residues. Trimming stripped 2 bases from V and 6 bases from J, with 12 bases between. In germline, CDR1 is MGHDK, CDR2 SYGVNS. This chain's CDR3 is CASSEPRALDTQYF. The CDR3 nucleotides are TGTGCCAGCAGTGAACCCAGGGCATTGGATACGCAGTATTTT.

The rearrangement uses TRBV19 and TRBJ1-3, with D possibly being TRBD1 (6 bases). Germline V lookup: CDR1 LNHDA, CDR2 SQIVND (reference sequence). With 8 bases removed from V and 1 base from J, the gap between germline ends came to 12 bases. The CDR3 sequence is 14 residues long. The CDR3 region has the DNA TGTGCCAGTTTCCCCAGGGGATCTGGAAACACCATATATTTT. Protein sequence: CASFPRGSGNTIYF.

The chain is built from TRBV30 and TRBJ1-1, with D maybe TRBD1 (5 bases). CDR3 length: 14 residues. Trimming cost V 0 bases and J 5 bases, with 13 bases left between them. Germline-derived CDR1 and CDR2 are GTSNPN and SVGIG (reference sequence). Here the CDR3 reads CAWSVPRRDTEAFF. Here the CDR3 DNA reads TGTGCCTGGAGTGTCCCTCGCAGGGATACTGAAGCTTTCTTT.

The rearrangement links TRBV27 to TRBJ1-6; TRBD1 agrees at 9 bases. CDR1 MNHEY and CDR2 SMNVEV come from the germline V gene (reference sequence). The CDR3 totals 14 residues. The ends lost 7 bases at V and 7 bases at J; junction bases unmatched: 5. CDR3 nucleotide sequence: TGTGCCAGCACTATCGACAGGGGGAATTCACCCCTCCACTTT. It encodes CASTIDRGNSPLHF.

The chain couples TRBV10-3 to TRBJ1-2; D is perhaps TRBD1 (5 bases). The CDR3 has 13 amino acids. Trimming pared 3 bases from V and 10 bases from J, leaving 15 bases between. Germline-derived CDR1 and CDR2 are ENHRY and SYGVKD. This CDR3 is CAISEHESGTYTF. In nucleotides, the CDR3 is TGTGCCATCAGTGAACATGAGTCAGGGACCTACACCTTC.

This chain links TRBV12-5 with TRBJ2-5; D is perhaps TRBD2 (5 bases). Trimming shortened V by 2 bases and J by 4 bases, and 20 bases separated the two germline ends. Germline values: CDR1 LGHNT, CDR2 FRNRAP. The CDR3 loop spans 17 amino acids. CDR3 amino acids: CASGLPRVAGVRETQYF. In nucleotides, the CDR3 is TGTGCTAGTGGTTTGCCTCGGGTCGCCGGGGTTCGAGAGACCCAGTACTTC.

This clonotype was seen a few times. This rearrangement joins TRBV15 to TRBJ2-5, with D hard to call. With 9 bases removed from V and 4 bases from J, the gap between germline ends came to 15 bases. The CDR3 covers 13 residues. Germline CDR1 and CDR2: LNHNV and YYDKDF (reference sequence). The CDR3 loop is CATRRVGSETQYF. CDR3 nucleotide sequence: TGTGCCACTAGACGCGTGGGATCAGAGACCCAGTACTTC.

This clonotype was detected a few times. The V call is TRBV2, the J call TRBJ1-5; tentative D call: TRBD1 (5 bases). There are 14 residues in the CDR3. The germline CDR1 and CDR2 sequences are SNHLY and FYNNEI. Trimming took off 7 bases at V and 3 bases at J, with 13 bases between the two ends. The CDR3 DNA sequence: TGTGCCAGCAAGAAGGGACTGGTCAATCAGCCCCAGCATTTT. Its protein is CASKKGLVNQPQHF.

The rearrangement links TRBV11-3 to TRBJ2-4; no clear D gene. Germline V gene sequence: CDR1 SGHNT, CDR2 YENEEA. The CDR3 sequence is 16 residues long. Trimming stripped 1 base from V and 0 bases from J, with 10 bases between. CDR3 bases: TGTGCCAGCAGCTTAGGGCGTTATTTAGCCAAAAACATTCAGTACTTC. This gives the protein CASSLGRYLAKNIQYF.

J is TRBJ1-4 and V is TRBV6-1, with 11 bases identical to TRBD1. The J segment lost 6 bases and the V segment lost 2 bases, leaving 5 bases of the junction unmatched. The germline V gene encodes CDR1 MNHNS and CDR2 SASEGT. The CDR3 spans 16 residues. The CDR3 is CASSESGTGGYEKLFF. CDR3 nucleotides: TGTGCCAGCAGTGAAAGCGGGACAGGGGGGTATGAAAAACTGTTTTTT.

The CDR3 bases are TGCAGTGCTTATGTCCGGGGACTTTACAATGAGCAGTTCTTC. Its protein product is CSAYVRGLYNEQFF. This chain links TRBV20-1 with TRBJ2-1, with D maybe TRBD2 (6 bases). Germline V lookup: CDR1 DFQATT, CDR2 SNEGSKA (reference sequence). The CDR3 runs 14 residues. V lost 5 bases to trimming and J lost 4 bases, with 15 bases between them.

The chain joins TRBV7-9 to TRBJ1-2; D ambiguous. The length of the CDR3 is 12 residues. CDR1 SEHNR and CDR2 FQNEAQ come from the germline V gene (reference sequence). The V and J ends lost 1 base and 4 bases respectively, with 4 bases between them. The DNA for the CDR3 is TGTGCCAGCAGCTTAGGGACCTATGGCTACACCTTC. As protein: CASSLGTYGYTF.

This chain connects TRBV21-1 to TRBJ1-4; the D call of TRBD1 is as the table states it, not checked on the DNA. TRBV21-1 is tagged as a pseudogene. The CDR3 consists of 15 residues. In DNA form, the CDR3 reads TGTGCCAGCAGCAAAGGGGGACAGGGTAGTGAAAAACTGTTTTTT. It translates to CASSKGGQGSEKLFF.

This sequence joins TRBV7-2 and TRBJ2-3; D is perhaps TRBD1 or TRBD2 (5 bases each). CDR3 size: 19 residues. V lost 5 bases and J lost 4, with 28 bases in between. CDR1 is SGHTA and CDR2 is FQGNSA in the germline V gene. CDR3 in amino acids: CASSRGPALVGAVADTQYF. CDR3 DNA: TGTGCCAGCAGCCGGGGACCCGCCTTGGTAGGGGCTGTTGCAGATACGCAGTATTTT.

The rearrangement links TRBV20-1 to TRBJ2-4, with TRBD2 identical over 13 bases. The germline V gene encodes CDR1 DFQATT and CDR2 SNEGSKA (reference sequence). V lost 3 bases and J lost 9; bases outside the gene matches: 11. CDR3 size: 16 residues. The CDR3: CSARVGLAGVSAIQYF. The DNA for the CDR3 is TGCAGTGCTAGGGTAGGACTAGCGGGGGTCAGTGCCATTCAGTACTTC.

This clonotype is a singleton in its sample. The chain has TRBV19 and TRBJ2-7, with D possibly called TRBD1 or TRBD2 (6 bases each). CDR1 LNHDA and CDR2 SQIVND come from the germline V gene (reference sequence). V lost 5 bases, J lost 3 bases, and 14 bases lay in between. The CDR3 extends over 14 amino acids. CDR3 sequence reads: CASSPGDMGYEQYF. CDR3 coding DNA: TGTGCCAGTAGTCCGGGGGACATGGGCTACGAGCAGTACTTC.

The chain has TRBV5-1 and TRBJ2-7; tentatively, D is TRBD1 or TRBD2 (5 bases each). Germline CDR1 and CDR2: SGHRS and YFSETQ. The CDR3 consists of 13 residues. Trimming cost V 6 bases and J 5 bases, with 15 bases left between them. CDR3 in amino acids: CASTQGLGDEQYF. CDR3 bases: TGCGCCAGCACTCAGGGTTTGGGGGACGAGCAGTACTTC. The variable domain in full, completed from reference TRBV5-1 and TRBJ2-7, reads KAGVTQTPRYLIKTRGQQVTLSCSPISGHRSVSWYQQTPGQGLQFLFEYFSETQRNKGNFPGRFSGRQFSNSRSEMNVSTLELGDSALYLCASTQGLGDEQYFGPGTRLTVT.

In regard to this clonotype: This could be a read error, since a much larger clone is one nucleotide away. The chain carries TRBV15 and TRBJ1-2; D is undetermined. This CDR3 is 15 amino acids long. V was clipped by 1 base and J by 5 bases, with 14 bases between them. Germline CDR1 reads LNHNV; CDR2 reads YYDKDF (reference sequence). The CDR3 loop reads CATSRGGERTYGYTF. As DNA, the CDR3 is TGTGCCACCAGCAGAGGAGGCGAACGAACTTATGGCTACACCTTC.

This clonotype has only a few counts. The chain employs TRBV6-8 and TRBJ2-5; 7 nucleotides match TRBD2. This CDR3 contains 16 residues. V gave up 2 bases and J gave up 2 bases; unmatched junction bases: 8. Germline values: CDR1 MNHGY, CDR2 SAAAGT. This CDR3 is CASSYASGEPQETQYF. CDR3 DNA: TGTGCCAGCAGTTACGCGAGCGGGGAGCCACAAGAGACCCAGTACTTC.

V usage is TRBV6-5 and J usage is TRBJ2-7, with 15 bases identical to TRBD2. V dropped 3 bases and J dropped 4; count of bases not matched to a gene: 7. Germline V gene sequence: CDR1 MNHEY, CDR2 SVGAGI. The CDR3 contains 17 residues. DNA of the CDR3: TGTGCCAGCAGTTATGGGACTAGCGGGGGGCTGGCTTACGAGCAGTACTTC. Amino acids: CASSYGTSGGLAYEQYF.

The chain links TRBV19 to TRBJ1-5; 9 bases agree with TRBD1. Germline V CDR1 and CDR2: LNHDA, SQIVND (reference sequence). Losses at the gene ends were 5 bases for V and 2 bases for J; bases not matched to a gene: 1. This CDR3 spans 14 amino acids. The CDR3 DNA follows: TGTGCCAGTAGTCGGGACAGGGGCAATCAGCCCCAGCATTTT. Encoded protein: CASSRDRGNQPQHF.

CDR3 region: CASSLGGWLASTDTQYF. CDR3 in DNA: TGTGCCAGCAGCTTAGGAGGCTGGCTAGCGAGCACAGATACGCAGTATTTT. This sequence joins TRBV11-3 and TRBJ2-3, with TRBD2 as a possible D gene (6 bases). From germline, CDR1 is SGHNT and CDR2 YENEEA. Trimming stripped 1 base from V and 0 bases from J, with 14 bases between. This CDR3 has 17 residues.

This clonotype was detected only a few times. The rearrangement uses TRBV7-2 and TRBJ1-2; possibly TRBD1 for D (6 bases). CDR1 and CDR2 from the germline V gene are SGHTA and FQGNSA. The germline V and J ends were trimmed by 8 bases and 2 bases, with 21 bases remaining between them. The CDR3 contains 16 residues. This CDR3 reads CASHESPGTTNYGYTF. The CDR3 DNA follows: TGTGCCAGCCACGAAAGCCCCGGGACAACGAACTATGGCTACACCTTC.

The chain recombines TRBV28 with TRBJ1-2, with D perhaps matching TRBD1 (5 bases). The CDR3 spans 13 residues. Germline V gene sequence: CDR1 MDHEN, CDR2 SYDVKM. Deletions cut 6 bases from V and 4 bases from J, with 12 bases between. CDR3 residues: CASREGTVYGYTF. In DNA, the CDR3 is TGTGCCAGCAGAGAGGGGACGGTCTATGGCTACACCTTC.

This clonotype was seen a handful of times. V and J are TRBV11-2 and TRBJ1-2; 7 nucleotides line up with TRBD1. The trim removed 5 bases at V and 2 bases at J, leaving 17 bases unmatched. From germline, CDR1 is SGHAT and CDR2 FQNNGV. The CDR3 contains 18 residues. In DNA form, the CDR3 reads TGTGCCAGCAGCCTAAGTAGGGGGCTATGCATCATCAACTATGGCTACACCTTC. This encodes CASSLSRGLCIINYGYTF.

The V and J genes are TRBV21-1 and TRBJ2-5; the D call of TRBD1 is as the table states it, not checked on the DNA. TRBV21-1 is recorded as a pseudogene. The CDR3 is 15 residues long. CDR3 bases: TGTGCCAGCAGCAAAGAGGGGGACACCGAAGAGACCCAGTACTTC. Amino acids: CASSKEGDTEETQYF.